The 10 T cell receptor beta chains presented below share a single source sample, sequenced in a study of T-cell reconstitution after alpha-beta-depleted transplantation in children (dated by TCRdb to the mid-2010s). The protocol used for the library was PCR. The data were produced on an Illumina HiSeq 2500. To normalize quantification of the TCRbeta repertoire, the TCR libraries were built with molecular barcoding that relied on unique molecular identifiers. The public reads were reanalyzed by TCRdb: fastp trimming at Q25, MiXCR alignment, in-frame beta chains only. For every CDR3 protein sequence, its rows merge into one entry that carries the most common genes and DNA. This sample comprises around 370,000 distinct CDR3 sequences, about 9.3% of them detected only once. 2% to 3% of the sample belongs to the ten largest clones. Sequenced material: PBMCs from the stem cell graft donor, taken from the stem cell graft. Source of these receptors: a human donor who donated a stem cell graft to a child with acute lymphoblastic leukemia.

This clonotype was detected many times. The genes are TRBV5-1 and TRBJ1-1; no clear D. Between the trimmed V and J ends, which lost 0 bases and 1 base, there was a span of 4 bases. Germline values: CDR1 SGHRS, CDR2 YFSETQ. The CDR3 is 13 amino acids. CDR3 nucleotides: TGCGCCAGCAGCTTGGAGAGGAACACTGAAGCTTTCTTT. Translating it yields CASSLERNTEAFF. The variable domain in full, with the rest retrieved from reference TRBV5-1 and TRBJ1-1, is KAGVTQTPRYLIKTRGQQVTLSCSPISGHRSVSWYQQTPGQGLQFLFEYFSETQRNKGNFPGRFSGRQFSNSRSEMNVSTLELGDSALYLCASSLERNTEAFFGQGTRLTVV.

This clonotype was seen a handful of times. This chain links TRBV10-3 with TRBJ1-2, with a tentative D call TRBD1 (6 bases). V shed 8 bases and J shed 5 bases, with 15 bases lying between them. The length of the CDR3 is 13 residues. From germline, CDR1 is ENHRY and CDR2 SYGVKD. CDR3 coding DNA: TGTGCCATCCGGACAGCCGGGATATATGGCTACACCTTC. Translation gives CAIRTAGIYGYTF.

This clonotype was found many times. This chain joins TRBV9 and TRBJ2-3; 7 bases line up with TRBD2. The germline V gene has CDR1 SGDLS and CDR2 YYNGEE. The CDR3 has 18 residues. Losses at the gene ends were 0 bases for V and 1 base for J; bases not matched to a gene: 11. The CDR3 sequence: CASSVAPRLAGGTDTQYF. The CDR3 nucleotides are TGTGCCAGCAGCGTAGCTCCTCGACTAGCCGGGGGCACAGATACGCAGTATTTT. Full variable domain (remainder filled in from reference TRBV9 and TRBJ2-3): DSGVTQTPKHLITATGQRVTLRCSPRSGDLSVYWYQQSLDQGLQFLIQYYNGEERAKGNILERFSAQQFPDLHSELNLSSLELGDSALYFCASSVAPRLAGGTDTQYFGPGTRLTVL.

This clonotype was counted only a few times. The CDR3, as DNA: TGCAGTGCTAGAGATAGGGGCCTAGCGGGAGTAGAGACCCAGTACTTC. Translated, it gives CSARDRGLAGVETQYF. The chain uses TRBV20-1 and TRBJ2-5; 10 bases align to TRBD2. Per germline, CDR1 DFQATT and CDR2 SNEGSKA (reference sequence). V lost 0 bases to trimming and J lost 4 bases; unmatched junction nucleotides: 8. The CDR3 length is 16 residues.

The rearrangement links TRBV7-9 to TRBJ1-1, with no clear D. V was pared by 4 bases and J by 1 base, with 13 bases between. This CDR3 contains 15 residues. From germline, CDR1 is SEHNR and CDR2 FQNEAQ (reference sequence). Here the CDR3 reads CASSSNLGKNTEAFF. CDR3 nucleotide sequence: TGTGCCAGCAGCTCTAATCTGGGTAAGAACACTGAAGCTTTCTTT. The entire variable domain, with the rest obtained from reference TRBV7-9 and TRBJ1-1, is as follows: DTGVSQNPRHKITKRGQNVTFRCDPISEHNRLYWYRQTLGQGPEFLTYFQNEAQLEKSRLLSDRFSAERPKGSFSTLEIQRTEQGDSAMYLCASSSNLGKNTEAFFGQGTRLTVV.

This clonotype was seen at least ten times. The chain carries TRBV10-3 and TRBJ1-4; the D gene is possibly TRBD1 (6 bases). The germline CDR1 and CDR2 sequences are ENHRY and SYGVKD. V was cut by 0 bases and J by 10 bases, with 15 bases left in between. The CDR3 contains 15 residues. In DNA, the CDR3 is TGTGCCATCAGTGAGTCGGGGGGCCGCGAGGGAAAACTGTTTTTT. Its protein product is CAISESGGREGKLFF.

This clonotype was counted many times. V and J are TRBV4-1 and TRBJ2-5; 10 nucleotides line up with TRBD2. CDR3 length: 14 amino acids. The V segment lost 4 bases and the J segment 5 bases; nucleotides outside the gene matches: 4. CDR1 and CDR2 from the germline V gene are MGHRA and YSYEKL. The CDR3 here is CASSRGTSEETQYF. The CDR3 bases are TGCGCCAGCAGCCGAGGGACTAGCGAGGAGACCCAGTACTTC.

The gene calls are TRBV25-1 and TRBJ2-5; a possible D gene is TRBD2 (5 bases). With 7 bases removed from V and 4 bases from J, the gap between germline ends came to 22 bases. Germline V CDR1 and CDR2: MGHDK, SYGVNS. This CDR3 region has 16 residues. The CDR3 region is CASTPGGRYRGETQYF. The CDR3 DNA is TGTGCCAGCACGCCGGGCGGGCGATATCGGGGAGAGACCCAGTACTTC. The full variable domain, in which reference TRBV25-1 and TRBJ2-5 provide the parts outside the CDR3, is EADIYQTPRYLVIGTGKKITLECSQTMGHDKMYWYQQDPGMELHLIHYSYGVNSTEKGDLSSESTVSRIRTEHFPLTLESARPSHTSQYLCASTPGGRYRGETQYFGPGTRLLVL.

This chain connects TRBV5-1 to TRBJ2-1; 7 bases are a match to TRBD2. This CDR3 has 15 residues. V was pared by 4 bases and J by 7 bases, with 11 bases of the junction left unmatched. CDR1 is SGHRS and CDR2 is YFSETQ in the germline V gene. CDR3 loop: CASSPEVGGENEQFF. The CDR3 DNA reads as TGCGCCAGCAGCCCAGAGGTGGGGGGGGAGAATGAGCAGTTCTTC.

J is TRBJ2-5 and V is TRBV27, with 11 bases that match TRBD2. The CDR3 is 15 residues long. Unmatched junction bases numbered 6, after V lost 8 bases and J lost 1 base. Germline CDR1 and CDR2: MNHEY and SMNVEV (reference sequence). CDR3 nucleotides: TGTGCCAGCGGAATAGCGGGAGGGCTCCAAGAGACCCAGTACTTC. Its translation is CASGIAGGLQETQYF.